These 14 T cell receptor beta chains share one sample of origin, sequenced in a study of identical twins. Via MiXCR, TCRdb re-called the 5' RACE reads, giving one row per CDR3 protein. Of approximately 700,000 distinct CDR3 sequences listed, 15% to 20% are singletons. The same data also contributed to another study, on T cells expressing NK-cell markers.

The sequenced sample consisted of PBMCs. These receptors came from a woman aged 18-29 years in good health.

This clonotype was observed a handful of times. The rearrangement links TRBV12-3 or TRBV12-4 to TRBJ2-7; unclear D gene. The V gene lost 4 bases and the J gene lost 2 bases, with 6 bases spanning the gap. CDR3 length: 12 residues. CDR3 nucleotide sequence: TGTGCCAGCAGTTCTGCCCCCTACGAGCAGTACTTC. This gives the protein CASSSAPYEQYF.

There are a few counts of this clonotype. This CDR3 reads CASGTRSTGELFF. Written as DNA, the CDR3 is TGTGCCAGCGGTACGAGGTCAACCGGGGAGCTGTTTTTT. The chain uses TRBV12-3 or TRBV12-4 and TRBJ2-2; D is ambiguous. V lost 8 bases and J lost 5, with 12 bases in between. This CDR3 region has 13 residues.

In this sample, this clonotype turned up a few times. The CDR3 loop reads CSALNRDRVFEQYF. As DNA, the CDR3 is TGCAGTGCTCTGAACCGGGACAGGGTGTTCGAGCAGTACTTC. The chain recombines TRBV20-1 with TRBJ2-7; 9 positions agree with TRBD1. The J segment lost 6 bases and the V segment lost 5 bases, leaving 11 bases of the junction unmatched. Germline V gene sequence: CDR1 DFQATT, CDR2 SNEGSKA (reference sequence). This CDR3 comprises 14 residues.

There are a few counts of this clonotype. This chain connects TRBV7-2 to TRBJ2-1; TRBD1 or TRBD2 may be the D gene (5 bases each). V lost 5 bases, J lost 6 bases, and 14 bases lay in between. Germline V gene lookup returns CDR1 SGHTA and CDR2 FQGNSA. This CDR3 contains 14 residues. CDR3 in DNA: TGTGCCAGCAGCCGGGACGGTGGAACCAATGAGCAGTTCTTC. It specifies CASSRDGGTNEQFF.

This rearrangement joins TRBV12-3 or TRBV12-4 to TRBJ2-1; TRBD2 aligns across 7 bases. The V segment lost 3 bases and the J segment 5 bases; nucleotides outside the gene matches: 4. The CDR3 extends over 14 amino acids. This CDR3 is CASSLGLTNNEQFF. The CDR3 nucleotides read TGTGCCAGCAGTTTGGGACTAACTAACAATGAGCAGTTCTTC.

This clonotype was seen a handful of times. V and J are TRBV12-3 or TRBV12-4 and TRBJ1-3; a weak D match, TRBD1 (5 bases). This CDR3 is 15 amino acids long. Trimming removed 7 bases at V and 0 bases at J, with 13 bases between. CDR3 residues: CASTTRTSSGNTIYF. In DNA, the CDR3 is TGTGCCAGCACCACCCGGACAAGCTCTGGAAACACCATATATTTT.

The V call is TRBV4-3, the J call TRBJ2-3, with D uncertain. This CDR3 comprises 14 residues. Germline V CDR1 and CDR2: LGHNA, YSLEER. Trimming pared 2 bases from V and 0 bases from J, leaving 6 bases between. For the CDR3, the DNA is TGCGCCAGCAGCCAATCCCCCAGCACAGATACGCAGTATTTT. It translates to CASSQSPSTDTQYF.

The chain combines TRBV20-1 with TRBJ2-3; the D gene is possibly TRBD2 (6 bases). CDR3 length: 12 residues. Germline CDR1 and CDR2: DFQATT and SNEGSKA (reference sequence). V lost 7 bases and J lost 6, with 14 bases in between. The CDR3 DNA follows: TGCAGTGGGGGGGTCCTGGGGGATACGCAGTATTTT. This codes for CSGGVLGDTQYF.

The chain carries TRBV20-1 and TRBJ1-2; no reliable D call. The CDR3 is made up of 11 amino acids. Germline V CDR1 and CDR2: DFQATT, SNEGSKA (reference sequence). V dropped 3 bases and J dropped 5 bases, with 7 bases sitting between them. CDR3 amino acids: CSASRPYGYTF. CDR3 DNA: TGCAGTGCTAGTCGTCCTTATGGCTACACCTTC.

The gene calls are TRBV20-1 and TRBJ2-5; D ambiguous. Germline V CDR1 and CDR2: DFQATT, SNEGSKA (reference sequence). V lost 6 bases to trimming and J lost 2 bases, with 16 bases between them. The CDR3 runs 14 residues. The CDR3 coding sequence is TGCAGTGCAGAGAGAGGTCCCGAACAAGAGACCCAGTACTTC. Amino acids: CSAERGPEQETQYF.

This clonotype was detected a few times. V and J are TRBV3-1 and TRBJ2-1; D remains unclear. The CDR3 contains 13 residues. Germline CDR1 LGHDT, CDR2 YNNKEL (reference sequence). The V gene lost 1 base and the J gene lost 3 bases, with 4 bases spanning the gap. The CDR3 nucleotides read TGTGCCAGCAGCCAAGCCCGCTACAATGAGCAGTTCTTC. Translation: CASSQARYNEQFF.

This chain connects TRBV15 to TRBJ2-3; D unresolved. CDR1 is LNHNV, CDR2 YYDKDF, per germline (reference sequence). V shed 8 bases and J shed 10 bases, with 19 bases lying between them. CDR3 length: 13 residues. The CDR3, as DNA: TGTGCCACCCGGACCGGCGGCCCCGAGGCGCAGTATTTT. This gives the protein CATRTGGPEAQYF. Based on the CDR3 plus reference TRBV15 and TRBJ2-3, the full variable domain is DAMVIQNPRYQVTQFGKPVTLSCSQTLNHNVMYWYQQKSSQAPKLLFHYYDKDFNNEADTPDNFQSRRPNTSFCFLDIRSPGLGDTAMYLCATRTGGPEAQYFGPGTRLTVL.

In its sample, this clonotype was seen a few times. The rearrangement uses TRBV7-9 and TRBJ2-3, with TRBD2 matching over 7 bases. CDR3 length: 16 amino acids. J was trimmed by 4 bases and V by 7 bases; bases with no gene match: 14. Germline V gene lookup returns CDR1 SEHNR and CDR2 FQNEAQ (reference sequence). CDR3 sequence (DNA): TGTGCCAGCATTCTTCGGGGCGGGAGTAACTCAGATACGCAGTATTTT. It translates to CASILRGGSNSDTQYF. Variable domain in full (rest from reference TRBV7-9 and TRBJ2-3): DTGVSQNPRHKITKRGQNVTFRCDPISEHNRLYWYRQTLGQGPEFLTYFQNEAQLEKSRLLSDRFSAERPKGSFSTLEIQRTEQGDSAMYLCASILRGGSNSDTQYFGPGTRLTVL.

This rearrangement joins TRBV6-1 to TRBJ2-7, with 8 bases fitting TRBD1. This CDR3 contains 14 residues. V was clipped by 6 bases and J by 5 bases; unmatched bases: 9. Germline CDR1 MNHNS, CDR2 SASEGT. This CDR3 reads CASSRGQVGNEQYF. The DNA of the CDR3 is TGTGCCAGCAGCCGGGGACAGGTGGGAAACGAGCAGTACTTC.